Listed below are T cell receptor beta chains from one sample, sequenced in a study of blood T cell repertoires in COVID-19. Sequencing used immunoSEQ multiplex PCR; TCRdb keeps in-frame clones, though not all of them. The sample consists of 450,000 to 500,000 clones, around 85% of them appearing once. The source material was peripheral blood. The receptors were sampled from a human donor in a cohort sampled during active COVID-19. The CDR3 runs from the conserved cysteine through the conserved F or W. A D gene is named only where the DNA matches it firmly. Only some rows state a clone size, as once, few, many or a class for expanded clones.

d_call | j_call | v_call | clone_size | cdr3_nt | cdr3_aa
TRBD2 | TRBJ2-2 | TRBV5-8 | - | TGTGCCAGCAGCTTGGCCCTGACTAGCGGGAACACCGGGGAGCTGTTTTTT | CASSLALTSGNTGELFF
- | TRBJ1-3 | TRBV3-1/TRBV3-2 | - | TGTGCCAGCAGCCAAGTCCCCGGGGCTGGAAACACCATATATTTT | CASSQVPGAGNTIYF
- | TRBJ2-4 | TRBV7-2 | - | TGTGCCAGCAGCTTAAACGTTCGGGGCATTCAGTACTTC | CASSLNVRGIQYF
- | TRBJ1-6 | TRBV9 | - | TGTGCCAGCAGCTCCTCAGACAGGTCCCTCCACTTT | CASSSSDRSLHF
TRBD1 | TRBJ1-5 | TRBV5-5 | - | TGTGCCAGCAGCTTCAGAGGGACAGGGGGGAATCAGCCCCAGCATTTT | CASSFRGTGGNQPQHF
TRBD2 | TRBJ2-2 | TRBV11-3 | - | TGTGCCAGCAGCTGGGGACTAGGGTCCGGGGAGCTGTTTTTT | CASSWGLGSGELFF
TRBD1 | TRBJ2-7 | TRBV19 | once | TGTGCCAGTAGTATTAGCAGGGGGTACGAGCAGTACTTC | CASSISRGYEQYF
TRBD2 | TRBJ2-3 | TRBV30 | - | TGTGCCTGGAGTGCGGGACTAGCGGGAGAGGATACGCAGTATTTT | CAWSAGLAGEDTQYF
- | TRBJ1-1 | TRBV14 | - | TGTGCCAGCACACGAGCCCTCGCGAACACTGAAGCTTTCTTT | CASTRALANTEAFF
- | TRBJ1-4 | TRBV15 | - | TGTGCCACCAGCGGGGGGGATGGGGCTAATGAAAAACTGTTTTTT | CATSGGDGANEKLFF
- | TRBJ2-7 | TRBV30 | - | TGTGCCTGGAGTGTGGGCAGGTTACACGAGCAGTACTTC | CAWSVGRLHEQYF
TRBD2 | TRBJ2-5 | TRBV4-1 | - | TGCGCCAGCAGCCAAGATTCCAGCGGGAGAACAGAGACCCAGTACTTC | CASSQDSSGRTETQYF
TRBD1 | TRBJ1-5 | TRBV5-1 | - | TGCGCCAGCAGCTTTGACGGGACAGGGAATAGCAATCAGCCCCAGCATTTT | CASSFDGTGNSNQPQHF
- | TRBJ2-1 | TRBV10-2 | - | TGCGCCAGCAGTGAGCTTAGCGCCTACAATGAGCAGTTCTTC | CASSELSAYNEQFF
TRBD1 | TRBJ2-1 | TRBV18 | - | TGTGCCAGCTCACCGGGACAGATGTACAATGAGCAGTTCTTC | CASSPGQMYNEQFF
TRBD2 | TRBJ2-3 | TRBV4-3 | few | TGCGCCAGCAGCCAAGGTTCCACTAGCGCCCGCACAGATACGCAGTATTTT | CASSQGSTSARTDTQYF
- | TRBJ1-6 | TRBV5-6 | - | TGTGCCAGCAGCTTCGCAGGTTATAATTCACCCCTCCACTTT | CASSFAGYNSPLHF
- | TRBJ1-2 | TRBV30 | - | TGTGCCTGGAGTCCTCAGGGGTTAGTCTATGGCTACACCTTC | CAWSPQGLVYGYTF
TRBD1 | TRBJ2-7 | TRBV28 | - | TGTGCCAGCAGTTCTTACCGGGACAGGGGGTACGAGCAGTACTTC | CASSSYRDRGYEQYF
- | TRBJ1-1 | TRBV6-5 | - | TGTGCCAGCAGTTACTCGTGGGCGAAGAGCACTGAAGCTTTCTTT | CASSYSWAKSTEAFF
- | TRBJ1-1 | TRBV6-7 | - | TGTGCCAGCAGAGAGCCTATAGAGAAGCCTAAGTTGCACACTGAAGCTTTCTTT | CASREPIEKPKLHTEAFF
- | TRBJ1-1 | TRBV12-5 | once | TGTGCTAGTGGTTTGGGAGGCGGCAGCTACACTGAAGCTTTCTTT | CASGLGGGSYTEAFF
TRBD2 | TRBJ2-3 | TRBV5-6 | - | TGTGCCAGCACTGAGCGGGGGCTCACAGATACGCAGTATTTT | CASTERGLTDTQYF
- | TRBJ1-6 | TRBV15 | - | TGTGCCACCAGCAGAGATTTGTCCGGGGGTTCACCCCTCCACTTT | CATSRDLSGGSPLHF
TRBD1 | TRBJ1-1 | TRBV5-1 | - | TGCGCCAGCAGCTTGGTTCTGGACAGGGGATCATCCGGCACTGAAGCTTTCTTT | CASSLVLDRGSSGTEAFF
TRBD2 | TRBJ2-1 | TRBV5-5 | - | TGTGCCAGCAGCTTGAGAAAGCCGGGACTAGCGAGTACATATGAGCAGTTCTTC | CASSLRKPGLASTYEQFF